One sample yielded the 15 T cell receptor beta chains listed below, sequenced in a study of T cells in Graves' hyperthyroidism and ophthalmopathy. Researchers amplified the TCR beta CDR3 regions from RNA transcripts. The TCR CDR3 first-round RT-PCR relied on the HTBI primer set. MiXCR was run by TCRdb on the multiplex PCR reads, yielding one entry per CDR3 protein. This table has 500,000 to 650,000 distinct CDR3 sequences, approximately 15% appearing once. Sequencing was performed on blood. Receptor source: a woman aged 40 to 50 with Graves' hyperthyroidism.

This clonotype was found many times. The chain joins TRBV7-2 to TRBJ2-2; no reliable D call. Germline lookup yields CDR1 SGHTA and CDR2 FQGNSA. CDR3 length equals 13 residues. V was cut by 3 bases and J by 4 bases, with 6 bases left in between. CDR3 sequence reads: CASSFSTTGELFF. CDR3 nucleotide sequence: TGTGCCAGCAGCTTTAGTACCACCGGGGAGCTGTTTTTT.

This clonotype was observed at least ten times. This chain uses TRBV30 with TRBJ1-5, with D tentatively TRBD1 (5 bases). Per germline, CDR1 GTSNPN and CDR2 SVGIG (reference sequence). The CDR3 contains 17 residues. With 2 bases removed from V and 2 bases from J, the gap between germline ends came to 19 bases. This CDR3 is CAWSRRRGRSGNQPQHF. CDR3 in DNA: TGTGCCTGGAGTAGAAGGAGGGGCCGATCCGGCAATCAGCCCCAGCATTTT.

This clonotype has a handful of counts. CDR3 protein: CASSIAYTDTQYF. The CDR3 region has the DNA TGTGCCAGTAGTATAGCCTACACAGATACGCAGTATTTT. The chain recombines TRBV19 with TRBJ2-3, with D unresolved. The CDR3 is made up of 13 amino acids. Trimming took off 1 base at V and 2 bases at J, with 4 bases between the two ends. In germline, CDR1 is LNHDA, CDR2 SQIVND (reference sequence).

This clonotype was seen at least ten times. The CDR3 DNA reads TGTGCCAGCAGCCCACACGGACTAGCGGGAGTTGAGACCCAGTACTTC. Residues: CASSPHGLAGVETQYF. This sequence joins TRBV12-3 or TRBV12-4 and TRBJ2-5; TRBD2 agrees at 13 bases. The CDR3 extends over 16 amino acids. The J segment lost 5 bases and the V segment lost 6 bases, leaving 9 bases of the junction unmatched.

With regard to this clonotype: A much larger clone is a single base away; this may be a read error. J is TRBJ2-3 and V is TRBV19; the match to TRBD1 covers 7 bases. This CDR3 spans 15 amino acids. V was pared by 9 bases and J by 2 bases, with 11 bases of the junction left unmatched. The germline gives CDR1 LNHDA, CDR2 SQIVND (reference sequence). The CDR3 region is CASGNTGQTTDTQYF. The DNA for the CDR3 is TGTGCCAGCGGCAATACGGGACAGACCACAGATACGCAGTATTTT.

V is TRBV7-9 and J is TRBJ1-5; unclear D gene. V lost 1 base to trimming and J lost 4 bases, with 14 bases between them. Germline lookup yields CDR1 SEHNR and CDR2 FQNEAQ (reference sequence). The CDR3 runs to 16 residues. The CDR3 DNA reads TGTGCCAGCAGCTTAGATTTCCCCGCGGGAAATCAGCCCCAGCATTTT. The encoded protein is CASSLDFPAGNQPQHF.

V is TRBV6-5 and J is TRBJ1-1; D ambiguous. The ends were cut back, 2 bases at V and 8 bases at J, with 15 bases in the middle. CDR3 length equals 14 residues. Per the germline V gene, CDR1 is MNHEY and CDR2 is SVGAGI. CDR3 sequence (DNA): TGTGCCAGCAGTTACGACCTTTCTGAACGGGAAGCTTTCTTT. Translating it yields CASSYDLSEREAFF.

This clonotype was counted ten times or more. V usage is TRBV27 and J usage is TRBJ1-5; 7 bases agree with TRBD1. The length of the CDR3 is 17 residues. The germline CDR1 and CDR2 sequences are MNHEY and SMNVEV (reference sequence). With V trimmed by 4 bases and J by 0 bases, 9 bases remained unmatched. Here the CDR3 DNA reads TGTGCCAGCAGTTACGGGACAGTGTACCGTAGCAATCAGCCCCAGCATTTT. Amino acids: CASSYGTVYRSNQPQHF.

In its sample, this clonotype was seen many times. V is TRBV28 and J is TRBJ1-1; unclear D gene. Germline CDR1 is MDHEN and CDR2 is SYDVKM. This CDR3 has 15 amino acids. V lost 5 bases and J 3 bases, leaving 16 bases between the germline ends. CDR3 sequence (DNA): TGTGCCAGCAGTATTGGAGTCGGTGCAGACACTGAAGCTTTCTTT. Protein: CASSIGVGADTEAFF.

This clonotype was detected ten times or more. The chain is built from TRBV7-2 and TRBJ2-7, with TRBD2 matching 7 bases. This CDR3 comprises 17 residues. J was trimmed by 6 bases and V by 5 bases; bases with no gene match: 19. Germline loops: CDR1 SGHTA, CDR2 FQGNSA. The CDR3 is CASSRPTSVQFTIEQYF. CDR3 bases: TGTGCCAGCAGCCGCCCAACTAGCGTGCAGTTTACAATCGAGCAGTACTTC.

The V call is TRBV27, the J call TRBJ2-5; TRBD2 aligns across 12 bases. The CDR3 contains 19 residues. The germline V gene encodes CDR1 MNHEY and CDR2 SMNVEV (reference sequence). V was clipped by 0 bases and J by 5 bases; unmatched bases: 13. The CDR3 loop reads CASSLSRPSSGRAWETQYF. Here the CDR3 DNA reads TGTGCCAGCAGTTTATCCCGACCTTCTAGCGGGAGGGCCTGGGAGACCCAGTACTTC.

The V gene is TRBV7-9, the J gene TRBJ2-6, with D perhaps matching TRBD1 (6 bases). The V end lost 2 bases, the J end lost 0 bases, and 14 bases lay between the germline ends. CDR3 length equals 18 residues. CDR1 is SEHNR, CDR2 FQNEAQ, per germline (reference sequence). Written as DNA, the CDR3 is TGTGCCAGCAGCTTAACGGGGACAAAGGCCTCTGGGGCCAACGTCCTGACTTTC. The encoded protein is CASSLTGTKASGANVLTF.

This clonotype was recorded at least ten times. The CDR3 nucleotides read TGTGCCAGCAGCCAACAGACAGGGGCTGAGACCCAGTACTTC. Its protein is CASSQQTGAETQYF. The chain combines TRBV7-9 with TRBJ2-5, with 8 bases matching TRBD1. V was pared by 5 bases and J by 5 bases, with 7 bases of the junction left unmatched. The germline CDR1 and CDR2 sequences are SEHNR and FQNEAQ (reference sequence). The CDR3 length is 14 residues.

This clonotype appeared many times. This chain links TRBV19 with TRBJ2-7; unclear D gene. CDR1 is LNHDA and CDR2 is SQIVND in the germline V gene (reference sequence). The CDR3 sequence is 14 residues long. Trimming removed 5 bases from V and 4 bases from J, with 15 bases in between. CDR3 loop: CASSRQGKPYEQYF. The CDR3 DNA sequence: TGTGCCAGTAGTCGACAAGGTAAACCTTACGAGCAGTACTTC.

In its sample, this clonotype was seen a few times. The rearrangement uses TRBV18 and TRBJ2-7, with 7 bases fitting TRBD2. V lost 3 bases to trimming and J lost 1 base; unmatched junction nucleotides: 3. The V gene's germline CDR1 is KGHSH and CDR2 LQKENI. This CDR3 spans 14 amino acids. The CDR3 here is CASSPGRGSYEQYF. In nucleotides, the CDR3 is TGTGCCAGCTCACCGGGGAGGGGTTCCTACGAGCAGTACTTC.